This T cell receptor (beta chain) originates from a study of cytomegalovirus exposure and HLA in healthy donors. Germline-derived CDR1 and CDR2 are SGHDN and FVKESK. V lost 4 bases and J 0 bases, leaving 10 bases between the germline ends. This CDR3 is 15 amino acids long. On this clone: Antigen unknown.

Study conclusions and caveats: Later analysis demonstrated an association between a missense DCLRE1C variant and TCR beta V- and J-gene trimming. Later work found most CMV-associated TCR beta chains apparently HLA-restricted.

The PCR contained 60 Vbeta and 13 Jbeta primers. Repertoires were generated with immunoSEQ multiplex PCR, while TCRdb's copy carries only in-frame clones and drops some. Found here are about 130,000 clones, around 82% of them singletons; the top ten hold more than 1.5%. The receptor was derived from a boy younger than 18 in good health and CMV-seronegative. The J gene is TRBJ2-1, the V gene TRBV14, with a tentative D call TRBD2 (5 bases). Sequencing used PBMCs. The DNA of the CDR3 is TGTGCCAGCAGCCCGGACGGGGTCTCCTACAATGAGCAGTTCTTC. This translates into CASSPDGVSYNEQFF.